What follows is one TCR beta chain and its context. Its antigen remains unidentified. The source of the sample is a study of cytomegalovirus exposure and HLA in healthy donors. Study-wide points: Prediction of most subjects' HLA-A and HLA-B alleles by TCR beta sequences was reportedly accurate. In a later analysis, HLA-associated beta chains showed higher expansion and lower generation probabilities than comparable chains.

Trimming took off 4 bases at V and 3 bases at J, with 13 bases between the two ends. The CDR3 runs to 14 residues. CDR1 and CDR2 from the germline V gene are SGHNT and YYREEE (reference sequence). Amplification used 60 Vbeta primers and 13 Jbeta primers. Authors' data handling: The authors later counted around 80 million unique TCR beta chains, roughly 11 million of them shared. Measured with immunoSEQ multiplex PCR; TCRdb has only the in-frame clones, and not every one. V, J and clone size are taken as reported in that table, and D and trimming were inferred from the DNA itself. The sample has about 120,000 clones, 55% to 65% seen once.

The TCR sequence derives from a woman in her twenties or thirties in good health and CMV-seronegative. The specimen was PBMCs. This chain uses TRBV5-4 with TRBJ1-2, with D tentatively TRBD1 (5 bases). Here the CDR3 DNA reads TGTGCCAGCAGCCCACAGGACGGACACTATGGCTACACCTTC. This codes for CASSPQDGHYGYTF.